Listed here are 7 T cell receptor beta chains from one sample, sequenced in a study of cytomegalovirus exposure and HLA in healthy donors (dated by TCRdb to 2017 to 2019). Library preparation was by the immunoSEQ multiplex PCR assay. For the multiplex PCR, a mixture combining 60 forward primers for TCR Vbeta segments and 13 reverse primers for TCR Jbeta segments was used. TCRdb mirrors the immuneACCESS table, restricted to in-frame sequences. Some clones are absent from its copies; in checked studies, under half trace to an unresolved V gene, and the reason for the others is unknown. This sample has about 220,000 clones in its table, and about 80% of those were observed once. The ten biggest clones cover 5% to 6.5% of the sample. Sequenced input: PBMCs. These receptors all stem from a woman in her 40s in good health and CMV-seropositive.

The chain has TRBV4-3 and TRBJ2-1, with 7 bases lining up with TRBD2. J gave up 3 bases and V 0 bases, and 5 bases lay outside the gene matches. Germline values: CDR1 LGHNA, CDR2 YSLEER. CDR3 length: 16 residues. The CDR3 spells CASSQDTLAVYNEQFF. The DNA of the CDR3 is TGCGCCAGCAGCCAAGATACCCTAGCGGTCTACAATGAGCAGTTCTTC.

J is TRBJ2-2 and V is TRBV4-3; 7 nucleotides line up with TRBD1. CDR1 LGHNA and CDR2 YSLEER come from the germline V gene. The CDR3 totals 15 residues. Trimming removed 4 bases from V and 2 bases from J; junction bases left unmatched: 4. The CDR3 reads CASSPRQGNTGELFF. Here the CDR3 DNA reads TGCGCCAGCAGCCCTAGACAGGGTAACACCGGGGAGCTGTTTTTT.

The rearrangement uses TRBV29-1 and TRBJ1-2; 9 bases are a match to TRBD1. The CDR3 length is 15 residues. Germline CDR1 reads SQVTM; CDR2 reads ANQGSEA. With 5 bases clipped from V and 6 bases from J, the junction kept 13 bases outside the gene matches. The CDR3 DNA reads as TGCAGCGTTCTACCACTGGGGGGGACAGGGAATGGCTACACCTTC. Residues: CSVLPLGGTGNGYTF.

The chain joins TRBV2 to TRBJ1-4; D is possibly TRBD1 (5 bases). The germline V and J ends were trimmed by 8 bases and 8 bases, with 12 bases remaining between them. CDR3 length: 12 residues. Germline V lookup: CDR1 SNHLY, CDR2 FYNNEI. CDR3 nucleotides: TGTGCCAGCTTGCTGGGGCGCGAAAAACTGTTTTTT. Translated, it gives CASLLGREKLFF.

The DNA of the CDR3 is TGTGCCAGCCGAACAGGGGCAATCACAGATACGCAGTATTTT. It codes for CASRTGAITDTQYF. V and J are TRBV9 and TRBJ2-3; 7 positions match TRBD1. V lost 7 bases to trimming and J lost 2 bases; unmatched junction nucleotides: 7. This CDR3 is built from 14 residues. CDR1 and CDR2 from the germline V gene are SGDLS and YYNGEE.

The count of this clone is one. The gene calls are TRBV27 and TRBJ1-6, with TRBD1 identical over 7 bases. CDR1 and CDR2 from the germline V gene are MNHEY and SMNVEV (reference sequence). With 2 bases clipped from V and 8 bases from J, the junction kept 12 bases outside the gene matches. The CDR3 extends over 17 amino acids. The CDR3 nucleotides are TGTGCCAGCAGTTTAACCCCTTTGACAGGGAGAGATTCACCCCTCCACTTT. Its protein product is CASSLTPLTGRDSPLHF.

The V gene is TRBV6-1, the J gene TRBJ2-7; D call uncertain. From germline, CDR1 is MNHNS and CDR2 SASEGT. The CDR3 covers 15 residues. Trimming removed 0 bases from V and 3 bases from J, with 12 bases in between. The CDR3 DNA is TGTGCCAGCAGTGAAGCAGCTGACTTCTTCTACGAGCAGTACTTC. Encoded protein: CASSEAADFFYEQYF.